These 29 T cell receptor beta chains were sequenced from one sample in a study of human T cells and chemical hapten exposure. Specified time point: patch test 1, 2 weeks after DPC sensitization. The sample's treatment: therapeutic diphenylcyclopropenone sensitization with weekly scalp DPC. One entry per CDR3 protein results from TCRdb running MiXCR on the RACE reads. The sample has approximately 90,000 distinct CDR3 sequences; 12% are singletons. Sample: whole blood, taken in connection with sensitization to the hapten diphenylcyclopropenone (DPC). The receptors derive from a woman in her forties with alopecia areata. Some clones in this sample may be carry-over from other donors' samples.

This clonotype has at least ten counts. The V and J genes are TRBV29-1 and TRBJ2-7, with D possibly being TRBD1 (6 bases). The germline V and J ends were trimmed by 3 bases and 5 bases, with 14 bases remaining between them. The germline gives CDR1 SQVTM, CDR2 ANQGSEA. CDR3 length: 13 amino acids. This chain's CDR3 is CSVEADSSHEQYF. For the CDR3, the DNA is TGCAGCGTTGAGGCGGACAGTAGCCACGAGCAGTACTTC.

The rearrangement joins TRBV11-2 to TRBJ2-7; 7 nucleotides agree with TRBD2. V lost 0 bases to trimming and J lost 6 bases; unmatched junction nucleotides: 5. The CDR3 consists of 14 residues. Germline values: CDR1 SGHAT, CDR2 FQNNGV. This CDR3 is CASSLELAECEQYF. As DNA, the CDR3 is TGTGCCAGCAGCTTAGAGCTAGCGGAATGCGAGCAGTACTTC.

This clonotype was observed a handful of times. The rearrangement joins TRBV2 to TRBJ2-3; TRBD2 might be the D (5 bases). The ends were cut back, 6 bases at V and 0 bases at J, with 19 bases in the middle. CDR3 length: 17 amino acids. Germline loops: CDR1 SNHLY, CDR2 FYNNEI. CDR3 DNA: TGTGCCAGCAGGGGTCGGTTAGGGCGGAGGAGCACAGATACGCAGTATTTT. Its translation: CASRGRLGRRSTDTQYF.

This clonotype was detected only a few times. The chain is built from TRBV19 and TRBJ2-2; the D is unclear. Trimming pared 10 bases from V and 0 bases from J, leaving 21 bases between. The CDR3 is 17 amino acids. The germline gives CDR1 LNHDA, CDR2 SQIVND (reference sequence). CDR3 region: CATTNTPGSSNTGELFF. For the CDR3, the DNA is TGTGCCACAACAAACACCCCCGGGTCCTCGAACACCGGGGAGCTGTTTTTT.

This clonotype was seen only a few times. CDR3 loop: CASYASGTGELFF. In DNA form, the CDR3 reads TGTGCCAGCTATGCTAGCGGGACCGGGGAGCTGTTTTTT. The chain employs TRBV6-6 and TRBJ2-2, with 8 bases matching TRBD2. The CDR3 contains 13 residues. CDR1 and CDR2 (germline): MNHNY, SVGAGI (reference sequence). J gave up 5 bases and V 8 bases, and 4 bases lay outside the gene matches.

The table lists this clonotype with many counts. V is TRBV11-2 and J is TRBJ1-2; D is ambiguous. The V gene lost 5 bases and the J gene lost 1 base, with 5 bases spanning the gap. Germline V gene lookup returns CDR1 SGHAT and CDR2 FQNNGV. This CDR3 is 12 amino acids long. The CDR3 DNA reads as TGTGCCAGCAGCCTAAATAACTATGGCTACACCTTC. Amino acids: CASSLNNYGYTF.

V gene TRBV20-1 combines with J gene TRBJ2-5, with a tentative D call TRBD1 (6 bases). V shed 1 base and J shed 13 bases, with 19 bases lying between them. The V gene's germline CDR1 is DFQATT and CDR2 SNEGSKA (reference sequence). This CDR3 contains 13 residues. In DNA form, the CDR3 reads TGCAGTGCTAGAGTGCCAGGGGACCCCTATGGGTACTTC. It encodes CSARVPGDPYGYF.

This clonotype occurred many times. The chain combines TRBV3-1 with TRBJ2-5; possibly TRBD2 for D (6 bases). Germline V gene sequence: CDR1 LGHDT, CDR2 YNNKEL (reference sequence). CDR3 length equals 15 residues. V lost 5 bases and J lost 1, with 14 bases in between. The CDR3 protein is CASSFSTGVQETQYF. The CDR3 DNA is TGTGCCAGCAGCTTCAGTACGGGAGTCCAAGAGACCCAGTACTTC.

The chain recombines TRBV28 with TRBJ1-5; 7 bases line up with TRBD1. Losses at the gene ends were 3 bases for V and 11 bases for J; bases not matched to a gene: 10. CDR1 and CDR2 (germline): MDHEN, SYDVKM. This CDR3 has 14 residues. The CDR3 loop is CASSLSGKGAAQHF. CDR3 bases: TGTGCCAGCAGTTTGTCTGGGAAGGGGGCGGCCCAGCATTTT.

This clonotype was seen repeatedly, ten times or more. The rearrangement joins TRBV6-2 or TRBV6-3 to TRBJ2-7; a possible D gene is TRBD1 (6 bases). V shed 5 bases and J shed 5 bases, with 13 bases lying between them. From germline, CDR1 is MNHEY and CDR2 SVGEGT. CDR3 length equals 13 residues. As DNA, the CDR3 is TGTGCCAGCAGTGCCACAGGGATCCACGAGCAGTACTTC. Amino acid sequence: CASSATGIHEQYF.

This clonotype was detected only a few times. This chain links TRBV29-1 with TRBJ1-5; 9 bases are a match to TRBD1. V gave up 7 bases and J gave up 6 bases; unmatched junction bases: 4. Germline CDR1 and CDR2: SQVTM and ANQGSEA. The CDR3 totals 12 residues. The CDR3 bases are TGCAGCGATCAGACAGGGGGTCAGCCCCAGCATTTT. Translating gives CSDQTGGQPQHF.

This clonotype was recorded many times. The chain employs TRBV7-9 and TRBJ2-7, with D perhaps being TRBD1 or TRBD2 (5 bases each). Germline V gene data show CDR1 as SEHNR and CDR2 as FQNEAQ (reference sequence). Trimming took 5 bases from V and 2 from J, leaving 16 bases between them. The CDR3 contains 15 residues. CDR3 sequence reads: CASSAIRDRAYEQYF. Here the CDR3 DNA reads TGTGCCAGCAGCGCGATCCGGGACCGAGCCTACGAGCAGTACTTC. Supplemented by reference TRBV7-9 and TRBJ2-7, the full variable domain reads DTGVSQNPRHKITKRGQNVTFRCDPISEHNRLYWYRQTLGQGPEFLTYFQNEAQLEKSRLLSDRFSAERPKGSFSTLEIQRTEQGDSAMYLCASSAIRDRAYEQYFGPGTRLTVT.

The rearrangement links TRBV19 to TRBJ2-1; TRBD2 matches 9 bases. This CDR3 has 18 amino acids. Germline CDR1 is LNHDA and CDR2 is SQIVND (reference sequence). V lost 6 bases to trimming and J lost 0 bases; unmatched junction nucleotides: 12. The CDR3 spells CASRGAGGPVGSYNEQFF. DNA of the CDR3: TGTGCCAGTAGAGGGGCGGGAGGGCCGGTAGGCTCCTACAATGAGCAGTTCTTC.

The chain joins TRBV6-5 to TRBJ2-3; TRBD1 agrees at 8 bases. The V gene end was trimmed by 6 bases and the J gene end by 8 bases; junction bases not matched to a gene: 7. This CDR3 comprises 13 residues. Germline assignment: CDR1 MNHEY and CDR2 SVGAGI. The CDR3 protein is CASRRTGMATQYF. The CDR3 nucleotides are TGTGCCAGCAGGCGGACAGGGATGGCTACGCAGTATTTT.

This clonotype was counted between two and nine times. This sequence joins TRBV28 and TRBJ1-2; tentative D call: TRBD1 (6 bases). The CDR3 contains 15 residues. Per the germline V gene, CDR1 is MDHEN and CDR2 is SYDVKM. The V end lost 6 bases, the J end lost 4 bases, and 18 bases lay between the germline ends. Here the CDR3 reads CASSSSGGSGYGYTF. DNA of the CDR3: TGTGCCAGCAGCTCCTCCGGGGGCTCCGGCTATGGCTACACCTTC.

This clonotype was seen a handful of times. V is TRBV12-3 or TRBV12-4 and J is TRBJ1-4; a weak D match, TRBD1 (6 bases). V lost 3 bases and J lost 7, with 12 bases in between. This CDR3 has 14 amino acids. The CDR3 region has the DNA TGTGCCAGCAGTTTTTCCGGGGGCACTGAAAAACTGTTTTTT. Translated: CASSFSGGTEKLFF.

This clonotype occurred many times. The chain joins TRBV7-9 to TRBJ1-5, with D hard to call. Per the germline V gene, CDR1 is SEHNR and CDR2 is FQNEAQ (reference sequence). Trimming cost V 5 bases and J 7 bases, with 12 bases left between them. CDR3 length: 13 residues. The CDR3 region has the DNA TGTGCCAGCAGCCCACCAGGAGGGCAGCCCCAGCATTTT. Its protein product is CASSPPGGQPQHF.

This CDR3 is CSALTLSGTSTDTQYF. The CDR3 DNA sequence: TGCAGTGCTCTGACTCTCAGCGGAACTAGCACAGATACGCAGTATTTT. The chain uses TRBV20-1 and TRBJ2-3; weak D call: TRBD2 (5 bases). With 5 bases removed from V and 0 bases from J, the gap between germline ends came to 18 bases. In germline, CDR1 is DFQATT, CDR2 SNEGSKA (reference sequence). CDR3 size: 16 residues.

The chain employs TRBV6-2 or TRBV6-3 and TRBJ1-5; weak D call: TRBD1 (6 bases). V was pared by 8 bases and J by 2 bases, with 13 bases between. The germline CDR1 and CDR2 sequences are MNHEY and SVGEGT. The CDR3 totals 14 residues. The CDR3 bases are TGTGCCAGCTGGGGGACATATCGCAATCAGCCCCAGCATTTT. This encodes CASWGTYRNQPQHF.

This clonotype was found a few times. CDR3: CASSIFDGQPQHF. CDR3 coding DNA: TGTGCCAGTAGTATATTTGACGGTCAGCCCCAGCATTTT. The rearrangement joins TRBV19 to TRBJ1-5, with D uncertain. Per the germline V gene, CDR1 is LNHDA and CDR2 is SQIVND (reference sequence). There are 13 residues in the CDR3. The ends were cut back, 2 bases at V and 6 bases at J, with 8 bases in the middle.

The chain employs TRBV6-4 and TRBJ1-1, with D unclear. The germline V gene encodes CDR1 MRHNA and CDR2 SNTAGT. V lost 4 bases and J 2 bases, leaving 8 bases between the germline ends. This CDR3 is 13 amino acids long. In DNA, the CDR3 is TGTGCCAGCAGTGCCAGCTATAACACTGAAGCTTTCTTT. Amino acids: CASSASYNTEAFF.

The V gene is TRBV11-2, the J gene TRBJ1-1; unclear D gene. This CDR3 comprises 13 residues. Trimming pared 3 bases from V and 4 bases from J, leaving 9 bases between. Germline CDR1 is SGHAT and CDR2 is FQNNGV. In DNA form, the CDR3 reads TGTGCCAGCAGCTTTGGTCGGGTCACTGAAGCTTTCTTT. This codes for CASSFGRVTEAFF. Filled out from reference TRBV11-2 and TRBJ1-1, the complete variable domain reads EAGVAQSPRYKIIEKRQSVAFWCNPISGHATLYWYQQILGQGPKLLIQFQNNGVVDDSQLPKDRFSAERLKGVDSTLKIQPAKLEDSAVYLCASSFGRVTEAFFGQGTRLTVV.

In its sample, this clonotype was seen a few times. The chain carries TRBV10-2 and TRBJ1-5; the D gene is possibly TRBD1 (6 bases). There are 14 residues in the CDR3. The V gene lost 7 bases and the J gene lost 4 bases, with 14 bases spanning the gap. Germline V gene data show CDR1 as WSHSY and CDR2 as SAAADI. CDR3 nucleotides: TGCGCCAGCACCGAAGGGGGGCGGAATCAGCCCCAGCATTTT. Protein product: CASTEGGRNQPQHF.

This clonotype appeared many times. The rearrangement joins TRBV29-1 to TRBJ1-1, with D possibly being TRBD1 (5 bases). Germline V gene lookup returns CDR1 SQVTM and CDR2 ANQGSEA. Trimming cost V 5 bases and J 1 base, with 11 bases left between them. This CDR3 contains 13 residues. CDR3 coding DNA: TGCAGCGTTCTAGCCGGGACGAACACTGAAGCTTTCTTT. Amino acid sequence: CSVLAGTNTEAFF.

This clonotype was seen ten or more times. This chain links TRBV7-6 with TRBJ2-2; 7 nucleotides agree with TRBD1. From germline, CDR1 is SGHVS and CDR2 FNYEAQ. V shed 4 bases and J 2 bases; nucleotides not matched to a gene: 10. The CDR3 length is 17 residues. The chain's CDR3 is CASSSGPQGVNTGELFF. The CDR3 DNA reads TGTGCCAGCAGCTCCGGACCTCAGGGGGTCAACACCGGGGAGCTGTTTTTT.

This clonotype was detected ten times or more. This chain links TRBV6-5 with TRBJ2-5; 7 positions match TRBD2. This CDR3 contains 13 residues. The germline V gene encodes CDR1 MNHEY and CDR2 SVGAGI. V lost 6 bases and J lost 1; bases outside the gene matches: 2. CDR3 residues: CASRSSGQETQYF. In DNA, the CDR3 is TGTGCCAGCAGATCTAGCGGCCAAGAGACCCAGTACTTC.

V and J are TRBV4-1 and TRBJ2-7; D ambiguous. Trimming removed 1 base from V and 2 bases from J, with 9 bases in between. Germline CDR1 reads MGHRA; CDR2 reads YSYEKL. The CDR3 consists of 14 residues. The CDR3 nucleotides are TGCGCCAGCAGCCAAGCTAACAGCGCCTACGAGCAGTACTTC. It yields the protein CASSQANSAYEQYF.

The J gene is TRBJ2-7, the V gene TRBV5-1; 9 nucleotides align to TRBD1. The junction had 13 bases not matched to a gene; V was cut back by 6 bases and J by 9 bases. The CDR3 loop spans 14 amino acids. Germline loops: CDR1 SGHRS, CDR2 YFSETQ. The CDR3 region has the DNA TGCGCCAGCAACCCCGGGACAGGGTCTAGGGCGCAGTACTTC. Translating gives CASNPGTGSRAQYF.

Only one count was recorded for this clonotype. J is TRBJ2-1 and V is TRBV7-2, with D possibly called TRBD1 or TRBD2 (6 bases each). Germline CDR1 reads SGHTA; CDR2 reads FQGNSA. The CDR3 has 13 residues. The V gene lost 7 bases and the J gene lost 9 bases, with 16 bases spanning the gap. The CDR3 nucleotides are TGTGCCAGCACCCCCACCGAGGGGGGTGAGCAGTTCTTC. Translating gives CASTPTEGGEQFF.